The following is a T cell receptor beta chain sequence with its context. This CDR3 is 15 amino acids long. In germline, CDR1 is SGHNT, CDR2 YYREEE (reference sequence). V lost 4 bases to trimming and J lost 4 bases; unmatched junction nucleotides: 4. The sample comes from a study of T cells in localized non-small cell lung cancer. Clones were read by immunoSEQ multiplex PCR, and TCRdb kept only the in-frame ones, dropping some. The sample holds tens of thousands of clones, 86% seen once. The clonotype comes from a woman aged 40-75 years with stage I lung adenocarcinoma. Sequencing was performed on peripheral blood, taken before any cancer treatment. The chain recombines TRBV5-4 with TRBJ2-1; 11 bases fit TRBD2. CDR3 loop: CASSPGTSGYNEQFF. In nucleotides, the CDR3 is TGTGCCAGCAGCCCCGGGACTAGCGGTTACAATGAGCAGTTCTTC.